The 23 T cell receptor beta chains listed next were all sequenced from one sample in a study of tumor and adjacent non-tumor tissue in lung cancer. No cell sorting was done before RNA was extracted from the tissue. The library came from three nested PCR rounds adapted from ARM-PCR protocols. TCRdb ran MiXCR on the multiplex PCR reads and lists one entry per CDR3 protein. Of around 140,000 distinct CDR3 sequences listed, around 60% are singletons. Sequencing used lung tumor tissue. These receptor sequences come from a man in his fifties or sixties with small cell lung cancer.

The chain's CDR3 is CSAEGIPGEYNEQFF. The CDR3 DNA follows: TGCAGTGCGGAAGGGATACCGGGAGAGTATAATGAGCAGTTCTTC. The chain recombines TRBV20-1 with TRBJ2-1, with D possibly TRBD2 on 6 matching bases. The CDR3 contains 15 residues. The germline CDR1 and CDR2 sequences are DFQATT and SNEGSKA (reference sequence). Between the trimmed V and J ends, which lost 6 bases and 7 bases, there was a span of 22 bases.

This clonotype was counted once. A read error may explain this, as a much larger clone is one base away. The final CDR3 position lacks the conserved phenylalanine or tryptophan, pointing to a likely read error. The rearrangement joins TRBV20-1 to TRBJ1-5; D might be TRBD1 (6 bases). V lost 0 bases and J 11 bases, leaving 20 bases between the germline ends. CDR3 length: 15 amino acids. Looked up from germline, CDR1 is DFQATT and CDR2 is SNEGSKA (reference sequence). DNA for the CDR3: TGCAGTGCTAGAGATCGACTTACAGGGCAAGGAGCCCAGCATCTT. It codes for CSARDRLTGQGAQHL.

On this clonotype: With a much larger clone just one base away, this may be a read error. The chain uses TRBV6-1 and TRBJ1-1; the D gene is possibly TRBD1 (6 bases). This CDR3 has 15 amino acids. Looked up from germline, CDR1 is MNHNS and CDR2 is SASEGT. The CDR3 nucleotides read TGTGCCAGCAGTGAACTGGGGAGGGGGGGCGCTGAAACTTTCTTT. It specifies CASSELGRGGAETFF.

The rearrangement joins TRBV20-1 to TRBJ1-2; TRBD1 is a possible D gene (5 bases). The germline V and J ends were trimmed by 6 bases and 6 bases, with 17 bases remaining between them. In germline, CDR1 is DFQATT, CDR2 SNEGSKA (reference sequence). CDR3 length equals 13 residues. CDR3 region: CSARGRAVNGYTF. The CDR3 bases are TGCAGTGCGAGGGGCAGGGCCGTAAATGGCTACACCTTC.

Points on this clonotype: Sequence at one end of the junction differs from germline and may be a read error. The chain employs TRBV11-2 and TRBJ2-2; the D gene is possibly TRBD1 (8 bases). Germline CDR1 and CDR2: SGHAT and FQNNGV. This CDR3 comprises 15 residues. CDR3 nucleotide sequence: TGTGACAGCAGGGACAACAGGGGGGGCACCAGGGAGCTGTTTTTT. Protein product: CDSRDNRGGTRELFF.

As regards this clonotype: A read error may produce the germline difference seen at one junction end. This chain connects TRBV11-3 to TRBJ2-5; no clear D gene. The CDR3 spans 13 residues. CDR1 and CDR2 (germline): SGHNT, YENEEA. The CDR3 coding sequence is TGTGCCAGTAGCTTAGGTTACCAAGAGATCCAGTACTTC. It is translated as CASSLGYQEIQYF.

This clonotype was detected only a few times. The germline gene is not matched at one end of the junction; a read error may be the cause. The V call is TRBV11-3, the J call TRBJ2-1; D gene unclear. Germline assignment: CDR1 SGHNT and CDR2 YENEEA. This CDR3 spans 13 amino acids. The DNA of the CDR3 is TGTTCCAGCAGCACAAAGAATGAGGATATGCAGTTCTTC. It encodes CSSSTKNEDMQFF.

This chain joins TRBV11-3 and TRBJ2-7; no firm D call. CDR1 is SGHNT, CDR2 YENEEA, per germline. Trimming shortened V by 5 bases and J by 3 bases, and 14 bases separated the two germline ends. This CDR3 region has 14 residues. The CDR3 loop reads CASSPGRSIYEQYF. The CDR3 bases are TGTGCCAGCAGCCCAGGACGGAGTATCTACGAGCAGTACTTC. Looking up the rest from reference TRBV11-3 and TRBJ2-7 gives the full variable domain: EAGVVQSPRYKIIEKKQPVAFWCNPISGHNTLYWYLQNLGQGPELLIRYENEEAVDDSQLPKDRFSAERLKGVDSTLKIQPAELGDSAVYLCASSPGRSIYEQYFGPGTRLTVT.

V gene TRBV19 combines with J gene TRBJ2-3, with D perhaps matching TRBD2 (5 bases). The CDR3 is 15 residues long. The germline V gene has CDR1 LNHDA and CDR2 SQIVND (reference sequence). Trimming removed 3 bases from V and 1 base from J, with 11 bases in between. The CDR3 sequence: CASSIELVRTDTQYF. For the CDR3, the DNA is TGTGCCAGTAGTATTGAACTAGTCCGCACAGATACGCAGTATTTT.

The genes are TRBV5-4 and TRBJ2-1, with TRBD2 as a possible D gene (6 bases). The V end lost 0 bases, the J end lost 9 bases, and 16 bases lay between the germline ends. The length of the CDR3 is 15 residues. The germline V gene encodes CDR1 SGHNT and CDR2 YYREEE (reference sequence). CDR3 DNA: TGTGCCAGCAGCTTGGCGACGGGAGAAGGGAGTGAGCAGTTCTTC. This gives the protein CASSLATGEGSEQFF.

With regard to this clonotype: One end of the junction does not line up with germline, which may come from a read error. This chain's CDR3 is CANSQLTSASTDTQYF. In DNA, the CDR3 is TGTGCCAACAGTCAACTGACTAGCGCGAGCACAGATACGCAGTATTTT. The chain joins TRBV12-3 or TRBV12-4 to TRBJ2-3, with 8 bases that match TRBD2. This CDR3 is built from 16 residues.

Concerning this clonotype: The junction does not match germline at one end; this may be a read error. The V gene is TRBV6-1, the J gene TRBJ1-1; tentatively, D is TRBD1 (5 bases). The CDR3 is made up of 14 amino acids. From germline, CDR1 is MNHNS and CDR2 SASEGT. Here the CDR3 DNA reads TGTACCAGCAGTGAAGGGGCAGGGAACACTGAAGCTTTCTTT. This gives the protein CTSSEGAGNTEAFF.

In this sample, this clonotype turned up once. The chain combines TRBV11-2 with TRBJ1-4, with D possibly being TRBD1 (6 bases). From germline, CDR1 is SGHAT and CDR2 FQNNGV. V lost 7 bases to trimming and J lost 12 bases, with 24 bases between them. CDR3 length equals 15 residues. In DNA form, the CDR3 reads TGTGCCAGCAACCCCCTACAGGGACCGCGGGAAGAACTGTTTTTT. It codes for CASNPLQGPREELFF.

Details on this clonotype: A much larger clonotype is one base distant, so this may be a read error. The V and J genes are TRBV6-2 or TRBV6-3 and TRBJ2-7, with D tentatively TRBD1 (5 bases). Trimming shortened V by 5 bases and J by 2 bases, and 10 bases separated the two germline ends. The CDR3 spans 13 residues. Germline lookup yields CDR1 MNHEY and CDR2 SVGEGT. The CDR3 reads CASSIDSPYEQYF. The CDR3, as DNA: TGTGCCAGCAGTATCGACAGCCCCTACGAGCAGTACTTC.

A word on this clonotype: Given a much more abundant clone one base away, this may be a read error. The rearrangement uses TRBV11-3 and TRBJ2-3; D is perhaps TRBD1 (5 bases). The last part of the DNA fits TRBJ1-5 better; the J call may be wrong. From germline, CDR1 is SGHNT and CDR2 YENEEA. The CDR3 spans 17 residues. CDR3 residues: CASSVTGTSGRADTQHF. Written as DNA, the CDR3 is TGTGCCAGCAGCGTAACCGGGACTAGCGGGAGGGCAGATACGCAGCATTTT.

This chain links TRBV12-3 or TRBV12-4 with TRBJ2-3; 7 bases fit TRBD2. This CDR3 has 17 residues. Trimming at V came to 7 bases and at J to 5 bases, leaving 18 bases not matched to a gene. CDR3 DNA sequence: TGTGCCAGCACCCCCGGACCAGCGGGAATTATGAGAGATACGCAGTATTTT. This gives the protein CASTPGPAGIMRDTQYF.

As DNA, the CDR3 is TGCAGCGTCGGTCCGGTGGGTGCGGCGGGGGGGATCTACGAGCAGTACTTC. Translation: CSVGPVGAAGGIYEQYF. The chain has TRBV29-1 and TRBJ2-7; 9 bases match TRBD2. This CDR3 has 17 residues. V lost 6 bases, J lost 3 bases, and 18 bases stayed unmatched. The germline gives CDR1 SQVTM, CDR2 ANQGSEA.

Points on this clonotype: The junction does not match germline at one end; this may be a read error. The chain recombines TRBV20-1 with TRBJ2-3, with a possible D match to TRBD2 (6 bases). The CDR3 consists of 15 residues. The germline V gene has CDR1 DFQATT and CDR2 SNEGSKA (reference sequence). The CDR3 region is CSVSSRTIVGDTQYF. The CDR3 region has the DNA TGCAGTGTCTCGTCCCGGACTATCGTCGGGGATACACAGTATTTT.

This clonotype was observed a handful of times. A clone one base away is much larger, so this may be a read error. The gene calls are TRBV5-1 and TRBJ1-2, with 7 bases fitting TRBD1. CDR3 length: 15 amino acids. CDR1 is SGHRS and CDR2 is YFSETQ in the germline V gene. V lost 2 bases to trimming and J lost 3 bases; unmatched junction nucleotides: 7. DNA for the CDR3: TGCGCCAGCAGCTTCGGGACCAGGGGGTACTATGGCTACACCTTC. Residues: CASSFGTRGYYGYTF.

This clonotype has just a few counts. The chain recombines TRBV4-2 with TRBJ2-3, with TRBD2 matching 12 bases. Germline V CDR1 and CDR2: LGHNA, YNFKEQ. This CDR3 contains 16 residues. The V gene end was trimmed by 5 bases and the J gene end by 6 bases; junction bases not matched to a gene: 9. CDR3 DNA sequence: TGTGCCAGCAGCTTGCGGACTAGCGGGGCCAGTGATACGCAGTATTTT. Protein sequence: CASSLRTSGASDTQYF.

A note on this clonotype: It may be a read error: a sequence one base away is much more abundant. The chain employs TRBV20-1 and TRBJ1-6; possibly TRBD1 for D (5 bases). The CDR3 has 14 amino acids. CDR1 is DFQATT and CDR2 is SNEGSKA in the germline V gene (reference sequence). CDR3 DNA sequence: TGCAATGCTAGAAGGGGCCCCGGGGGTTCACCCCTCCACTTT. As protein: CNARRGPGGSPLHF.

Remarks on this clonotype: Mismatch with germline at one junction end may stem from a read error. The V gene is TRBV6-2 or TRBV6-3, the J gene TRBJ2-2, with D perhaps matching TRBD2 (5 bases). The CDR3 totals 12 residues. The germline V gene encodes CDR1 MNHEY and CDR2 SVGEGT. CDR3 sequence: CGSSSLVGELFF. The DNA for the CDR3 is TGTGGCAGCAGTTCACTAGTCGGGGAGCTGTTTTTT.

For this clonotype: The conserved phenylalanine or tryptophan normally closing the CDR3 is absent here, so this likely arose from a read error. The J gene is TRBJ1-5, the V gene TRBV29-1; no definite D call. The germline V gene has CDR1 SQVTM and CDR2 ANQGSEA. The CDR3 spans 14 residues. The CDR3 DNA reads as TGCAACGTTGTCGATAGTTCCCTCGGTCAGCCCCAGCATTAT. The encoded protein is CNVVDSSLGQPQHY.